The rows below give T cell receptor beta chains drawn from one sample of a study of shared clonotypes between healthy human individuals. The data were produced by immunoSEQ multiplex PCR, yet TCRdb's version contains in-frame clones alone and is incomplete. The table has 2 million to 2.5 million clones, 80% to 95% seen once. The specimen was naive CD4+ T cells from PBMCs. The source is a young man in good health. Some clones in this sample may be carry-over from other donors' samples. The CDR3 runs from the conserved cysteine through the conserved F or W. The order of the fields is CDR3 length, J gene, D gene, clone size, V gene, CDR3 protein, CDR3 DNA. The D gene is left open where the match is weak. The size entry is marked missing in some rows and otherwise reads once, few, many or a size class.

length: 14; J: TRBJ2-5; D: NA; size: NA; V: TRBV11-2; CDR3: CASSSGLGQETQYF; DNA: TGTGCCAGCAGCTCCGGACTGGGACAAGAGACCCAGTACTTC
length: 15; J: TRBJ1-1; D: TRBD1; size: NA; V: TRBV7-9; CDR3: CASSTGQAWNTEAFF; DNA: TGTGCCAGCAGCACCGGACAGGCCTGGAACACTGAAGCTTTCTTT
length: 16; J: TRBJ2-5; D: TRBD2; size: NA; V: TRBV9; CDR3: CASSAAGLAGIETQYF; DNA: TGTGCCAGCAGCGCCGCGGGACTAGCGGGGATAGAGACCCAGTACTTC
length: 16; J: TRBJ2-3; D: TRBD2; size: NA; V: TRBV27; CDR3: CASRPTSGRAPDTQYF; DNA: TGTGCCAGCAGACCCACTAGCGGGAGGGCCCCAGATACGCAGTATTTT
length: 15; J: TRBJ2-3; D: NA; size: NA; V: TRBV7-9; CDR3: CASSLRTESTDTQYF; DNA: TGTGCCAGCAGCTTACGGACAGAGAGCACAGATACGCAGTATTTT
length: 16; J: TRBJ2-7; D: NA; size: NA; V: TRBV28; CDR3: CASSSRTTPDSYEQYF; DNA: TGTGCCAGCAGTTCGCGGACAACCCCTGACTCCTACGAGCAGTACTTC
length: 14; J: TRBJ2-5; D: NA; size: NA; V: TRBV28; CDR3: CASSLAGPQATQYF; DNA: TGTGCCAGCAGTCTCGCAGGGCCCCAAGCGACCCAGTACTTC
length: 14; J: TRBJ2-7; D: NA; size: NA; V: TRBV19; CDR3: CASSIGRGYYEQYF; DNA: TGTGCCAGTAGTATCGGGCGGGGCTACTACGAGCAGTACTTC
length: 16; J: TRBJ1-4; D: NA; size: NA; V: TRBV7-9; CDR3: CASSLPVGGRGEKLFF; DNA: TGTGCCAGCAGCTTGCCGGTCGGAGGACGGGGTGAAAAACTGTTTTTT
length: 14; J: TRBJ1-2; D: TRBD1; size: NA; V: TRBV5-4; CDR3: CASTPGGPRYGYTF; DNA: TGTGCCAGCACTCCAGGGGGGCCCCGCTATGGCTACACCTTC
length: 12; J: TRBJ1-2; D: TRBD1; size: NA; V: TRBV18; CDR3: CASGDRGGGYTF; DNA: TGTGCCAGCGGAGACAGGGGTGGCGGCTACACCTTC
length: 13; J: TRBJ2-7; D: TRBD1; size: NA; V: TRBV5-1; CDR3: CASSQDRVGEQYF; DNA: TGCGCCAGCAGCCAGGACAGGGTAGGCGAGCAGTACTTC
length: 14; J: TRBJ1-1; D: NA; size: NA; V: TRBV11-2; CDR3: CASSLFRANTEAFF; DNA: TGTGCCAGCAGCTTATTCAGGGCGAACACTGAAGCTTTCTTT
length: 15; J: TRBJ1-1; D: TRBD1; size: NA; V: TRBV7-6; CDR3: CASSPNQGTDTEAFF; DNA: TGTGCCAGCAGCCCCAATCAGGGGACAGACACTGAAGCTTTCTTT
length: 14; J: TRBJ2-1; D: TRBD1; size: NA; V: TRBV30; CDR3: CAWSTGGSYNEQFF; DNA: TGTGCCTGGTCGACAGGGGGCTCCTACAATGAGCAGTTCTTC
length: 13; J: TRBJ2-3; D: NA; size: NA; V: TRBV5-1; CDR3: CASSSGSTDTQYF; DNA: TGCGCCAGCAGCTCAGGGAGCACAGATACGCAGTATTTT
length: 15; J: TRBJ1-4; D: TRBD1; size: NA; V: TRBV6-5; CDR3: CASSPWTGEDEKLFF; DNA: TGTGCCAGCAGTCCATGGACAGGGGAAGACGAAAAACTGTTTTTT
length: 12; J: TRBJ2-7; D: NA; size: NA; V: TRBV7-9; CDR3: CASSLSGTEQYF; DNA: TGTGCCAGCAGCTTAAGTGGGACCGAGCAGTACTTC
length: 14; J: TRBJ1-2; D: NA; size: NA; V: TRBV6-1; CDR3: CASSVAALNYGYTF; DNA: TGTGCCAGCAGTGTGGCAGCGCTAAACTATGGCTACACCTTC
length: 17; J: TRBJ1-1; D: NA; size: NA; V: TRBV4-1; CDR3: CASSRDVRQSLNTEAFF; DNA: TGCGCCAGCAGCCGAGACGTGAGACAGAGTTTGAACACTGAAGCTTTCTTT
length: 13; J: TRBJ1-5; D: NA; size: NA; V: TRBV27; CDR3: CASSGDSNQPQHF; DNA: TGTGCCAGCAGTGGGGATAGCAATCAGCCCCAGCATTTT
length: 16; J: TRBJ2-7; D: TRBD2; size: NA; V: TRBV19; CDR3: CASSIGWASGAPEQYF; DNA: TGTGCCAGTAGTATCGGGTGGGCTAGCGGGGCGCCAGAGCAGTACTTC
length: 10; J: TRBJ2-1; D: NA; size: NA; V: TRBV2; CDR3: CAGSLGRQFF; DNA: TGTGCCGGGAGCCTAGGTCGGCAGTTCTTC
length: 16; J: TRBJ1-1; D: NA; size: few; V: TRBV7-9; CDR3: CASSWGPGQLNTEAFF; DNA: TGTGCCAGCAGCTGGGGACCCGGACAGTTGAACACTGAAGCTTTCTTT
length: 14; J: TRBJ2-7; D: NA; size: NA; V: TRBV27; CDR3: CASRSVVASYEQYF; DNA: TGTGCCAGCAGGTCAGTTGTGGCTTCCTACGAGCAGTACTTC
length: 14; J: TRBJ2-1; D: TRBD2; size: NA; V: TRBV5-1; CDR3: CASTVAGPFNEQFF; DNA: TGCGCCAGCACGGTAGCGGGGCCGTTCAATGAGCAGTTCTTC
length: 14; J: TRBJ2-2; D: NA; size: few; V: TRBV5-1; CDR3: CASSSGQNTGELFF; DNA: TGCGCCAGCAGCTCGGGACAGAACACCGGGGAGCTGTTTTTT
length: 17; J: TRBJ2-5; D: TRBD1; size: NA; V: TRBV28; CDR3: CASSSPGTDALGETQYF; DNA: TGTGCCAGCAGCTCTCCCGGGACAGACGCCCTCGGGGAGACCCAGTACTTC
length: 15; J: TRBJ2-7; D: TRBD2; size: NA; V: TRBV7-2; CDR3: CASSLYGTSSYEQYF; DNA: TGTGCCAGCAGCTTATATGGGACTAGCTCATACGAGCAGTACTTC
length: 15; J: TRBJ2-5; D: TRBD2; size: NA; V: TRBV7-9; CDR3: CASSLREDKQETQYF; DNA: TGTGCCAGCAGCTTACGGGAGGACAAGCAAGAGACCCAGTACTTC
length: 15; J: TRBJ2-2; D: NA; size: NA; V: TRBV7-3; CDR3: CASSPGTPNTGELFF; DNA: TGTGCCAGCAGCCCCGGGACACCAAACACCGGGGAGCTGTTTTTT
length: 17; J: TRBJ2-3; D: TRBD1; size: NA; V: TRBV7-6; CDR3: CASSFTGRQGSTDTQYF; DNA: TGTGCCAGCAGCTTTACGGGACGACAGGGGAGCACAGATACGCAGTATTTT
length: 15; J: TRBJ2-7; D: NA; size: NA; V: TRBV27; CDR3: CASSLVTGSGYEQYF; DNA: TGTGCCAGCAGTTTAGTTACAGGGAGTGGTTACGAGCAGTACTTC
length: 14; J: TRBJ2-3; D: NA; size: NA; V: TRBV2; CDR3: CASGRGASTDTQYF; DNA: TGTGCCAGCGGCCGGGGAGCTAGCACAGATACGCAGTATTTT
length: 17; J: TRBJ2-7; D: TRBD2; size: NA; V: TRBV5-6; CDR3: CASSPFTLADSSYEQYF; DNA: TGTGCCAGCAGCCCCTTTACCCTAGCGGATAGCTCCTACGAGCAGTACTTC
length: 16; J: TRBJ2-7; D: NA; size: NA; V: TRBV11-2; CDR3: CASSPRGFGSQGEQYF; DNA: TGTGCCAGCAGCCCCCGAGGCTTCGGGAGTCAGGGCGAGCAGTACTTC
length: 11; J: TRBJ2-7; D: NA; size: NA; V: TRBV6-1; CDR3: CASMGGYEQYF; DNA: TGTGCCAGCATGGGGGGTTACGAGCAGTACTTC
length: 13; J: TRBJ1-2; D: NA; size: NA; V: TRBV2; CDR3: CASSPDRYYGYTF; DNA: TGTGCCAGCAGTCCCGACAGATACTATGGCTACACCTTC
length: 13; J: TRBJ2-1; D: NA; size: NA; V: TRBV7-2; CDR3: CASSLDSYNEQFF; DNA: TGTGCCAGCAGCTTAGATTCCTACAATGAGCAGTTCTTC
length: 14; J: TRBJ1-4; D: TRBD1; size: NA; V: TRBV30; CDR3: CAWLRTGQREKLFF; DNA: TGTGCCTGGTTGCGGACAGGGCAAAGGGAAAAACTGTTTTTT
length: 14; J: TRBJ1-2; D: NA; size: NA; V: TRBV9; CDR3: CASSVEARGYGYTF; DNA: TGTGCCAGCAGCGTAGAAGCCAGGGGCTATGGCTACACCTTC
length: 14; J: TRBJ1-1; D: NA; size: NA; V: TRBV28; CDR3: CASILLGGRTEAFF; DNA: TGTGCCAGCATCCTATTGGGGGGGCGCACTGAAGCTTTCTTT
length: 16; J: TRBJ2-5; D: NA; size: NA; V: TRBV4-1; CDR3: CASSQEPSTAQETQYF; DNA: TGCGCCAGCAGCCAAGAACCTAGCACGGCACAAGAGACCCAGTACTTC
length: 11; J: TRBJ1-2; D: NA; size: NA; V: TRBV29-1; CDR3: CSVAENYGYTF; DNA: TGCAGCGTTGCGGAGAACTATGGCTACACCTTC
length: 16; J: TRBJ2-1; D: TRBD1; size: NA; V: TRBV11-2; CDR3: CASGGLRDRSYNEQFF; DNA: TGTGCCAGCGGGGGCCTCCGGGACAGGTCCTACAATGAGCAGTTCTTC
length: 16; J: TRBJ2-3; D: TRBD2; size: NA; V: TRBV5-1; CDR3: CASSLGLAGGPDTQYF; DNA: TGCGCCAGCAGCCTCGGACTAGCGGGAGGGCCGGATACGCAGTATTTT
length: 15; J: TRBJ2-7; D: NA; size: NA; V: TRBV27; CDR3: CASSLLGFGAYEQYF; DNA: TGTGCCAGCAGTTTACTGGGCTTCGGAGCCTACGAGCAGTACTTC
length: 15; J: TRBJ2-5; D: TRBD2; size: NA; V: TRBV7-9; CDR3: CASSSAGIAEETQYF; DNA: TGTGCCAGCAGCTCAGCGGGGATAGCTGAAGAGACCCAGTACTTC
length: 15; J: TRBJ2-1; D: TRBD2; size: NA; V: TRBV11-3; CDR3: CASSLGTSVHNEQFF; DNA: TGTGCCAGCAGCTTGGGGACTAGCGTTCACAATGAGCAGTTCTTC
length: 15; J: TRBJ1-5; D: NA; size: NA; V: TRBV11-2; CDR3: CASSPTSSGNQPQHF; DNA: TGTGCCAGCAGCCCCACCAGTAGTGGCAATCAGCCCCAGCATTTT
length: 13; J: TRBJ2-5; D: TRBD2; size: NA; V: TRBV5-1; CDR3: CASSSGGQETQYF; DNA: TGCGCCAGCAGCTCGGGAGGGCAAGAGACCCAGTACTTC
length: 12; J: TRBJ1-2; D: NA; size: NA; V: TRBV5-1; CDR3: CASSLLRGGYTF; DNA: TGCGCCAGCAGCTTGCTTAGGGGTGGCTACACCTTC
length: 15; J: TRBJ2-4; D: NA; size: NA; V: TRBV5-4; CDR3: CASSPSSLTLNIQYF; DNA: TGTGCCAGCAGCCCTTCCAGTCTAACCTTGAACATTCAGTACTTC
length: 12; J: TRBJ2-3; D: NA; size: NA; V: TRBV29-1; CDR3: CSVGDATDTQYF; DNA: TGCAGCGTTGGGGACGCTACAGATACGCAGTATTTT
length: 15; J: TRBJ1-2; D: TRBD1; size: NA; V: TRBV28; CDR3: CASSPGDRGLSGYTF; DNA: TGTGCCAGCAGTCCGGGGGACAGGGGGCTCTCCGGCTACACCTTC
length: 12; J: TRBJ2-7; D: TRBD1; size: once; V: TRBV5-1; CDR3: CASTEDRAEQYF; DNA: TGCGCCAGCACCGAGGACAGGGCCGAGCAGTACTTC
length: 15; J: TRBJ1-5; D: NA; size: once; V: TRBV23-1; CDR3: CASSNSGDSNQPQHF; DNA: TGCGCCAGCAGTAATTCAGGGGATAGCAATCAGCCCCAGCATTTT
length: 14; J: TRBJ2-7; D: NA; size: NA; V: TRBV14; CDR3: CASSQGSGAGKQYF; DNA: TGTGCCAGCAGCCAAGGGTCAGGGGCCGGGAAGCAGTACTTC
length: 14; J: TRBJ2-2; D: NA; size: NA; V: TRBV7-9; CDR3: CASRGGGVTGELFF; DNA: TGTGCCAGCAGGGGAGGAGGAGTTACCGGGGAGCTGTTTTTT